This is a list of T cell receptor beta chains from one sample in a study of T cells expressing NK-cell markers. TCRdb processed the 5' RACE reads again and assigns one entry to each CDR3 protein, with no DNA. The record lists about 450,000 distinct CDR3 sequences, of which the ten most abundant hold more than 7%. The specimen sequenced was blood T cells: a sorted CD56 or NKG2C T cell subset, CD4+ or CD8+ T cells, or bulk PBMC T cells (not recorded which). Source of these receptors: a woman between 18 and 70 years old in good health. CDR3s include the opening cysteine and the closing phenylalanine or tryptophan.

V	length	J	CDR3
TRBV12-3/TRBV12-4	14	TRBJ2-2	CASTGDPGVGELFF
TRBV4-2	17	TRBJ1-2	CASSPIPTGAINYGYTF
TRBV4-3	14	TRBJ1-6	CASSQVRADSPLHF
TRBV12-3/TRBV12-4	17	TRBJ2-2	CASTPSFTGGNTGELFF
TRBV20-1	12	TRBJ2-4	CSARWDQNIQYF
TRBV2	14	TRBJ2-2	CASFGRDNTGELFF
TRBV30	15	TRBJ2-2	CAWRSGTSDTGELFF
TRBV19	17	TRBJ1-1	CASSQLGGKAGNTEAFF
TRBV7-8	14	TRBJ2-1	CASSPRAHHHEQFF
TRBV20-1	15	TRBJ1-5	CSAREENYSNQPQHF
TRBV19	13	TRBJ1-1	CASSILGYTEAFF